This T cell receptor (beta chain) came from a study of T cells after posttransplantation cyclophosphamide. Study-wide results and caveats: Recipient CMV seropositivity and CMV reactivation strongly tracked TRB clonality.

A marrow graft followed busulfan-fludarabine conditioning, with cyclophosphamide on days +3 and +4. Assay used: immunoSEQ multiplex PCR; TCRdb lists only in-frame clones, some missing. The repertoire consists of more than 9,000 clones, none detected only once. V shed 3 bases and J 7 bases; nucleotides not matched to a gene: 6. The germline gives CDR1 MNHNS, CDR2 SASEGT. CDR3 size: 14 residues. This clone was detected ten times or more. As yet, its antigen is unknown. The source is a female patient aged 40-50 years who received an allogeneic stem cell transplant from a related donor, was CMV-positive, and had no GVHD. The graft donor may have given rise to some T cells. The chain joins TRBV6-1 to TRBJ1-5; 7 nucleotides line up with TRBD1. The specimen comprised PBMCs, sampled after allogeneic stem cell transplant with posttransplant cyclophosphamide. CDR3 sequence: CASSDRAGGQPQHF. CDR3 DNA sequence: TGTGCCAGCAGTGATAGGGCAGGGGGACAGCCCCAGCATTTT.